The 9 T cell receptor beta chains presented below share a single source sample, sequenced in a study of cytomegalovirus exposure and HLA in healthy donors. Primers for the PCR totalled 60 Vbeta and 13 Jbeta. Generated by immunoSEQ multiplex PCR, the TCRdb table keeps only in-frame clones and is missing some. The table lists about 240,000 clones, more than 75% of them singletons, with approximately 5.3% in the top ten. The sample comprised PBMCs. The receptor source for this set is a middle-aged woman in good health and CMV-seropositive.

There are a few counts of this clone. The chain recombines TRBV2 with TRBJ1-6; D is possibly TRBD1 (5 bases). CDR3 length: 18 amino acids. Germline V CDR1 and CDR2: SNHLY, FYNNEI. V lost 4 bases and J lost 0, with 16 bases in between. The CDR3 loop is CASSADYPGGSYNSPLHF. The DNA for the CDR3 is TGTGCCAGCAGTGCGGACTATCCGGGGGGCTCCTATAATTCACCCCTCCACTTT.

The chain has TRBV29-1 and TRBJ2-5; 8 nucleotides line up with TRBD1. With the DNA end fitting TRBJ2-7 better, the J assignment may be wrong. The CDR3 has 13 amino acids. Germline V gene lookup returns CDR1 SQVTM and CDR2 ANQGSEA. The CDR3: CSVVGTGLYEQYF. For the CDR3, the DNA is TGCAGCGTTGTAGGGACAGGCTTATACGAGCAGTACTTC.

V is TRBV10-3 and J is TRBJ1-1, with 10 bases fitting TRBD1. CDR3 length: 14 amino acids. J was trimmed by 2 bases and V by 4 bases; bases with no gene match: 1. In germline, CDR1 is ENHRY, CDR2 SYGVKD. The CDR3 DNA sequence: TGTGCCATCAGTGGGACAGGGGGAAACACTGAAGCTTTCTTT. Translation gives CAISGTGGNTEAFF.

This clone has only a few counts. The chain combines TRBV19 with TRBJ1-3, with a possible D match to TRBD1 (5 bases). V shed 5 bases and J shed 0 bases, with 14 bases lying between them. This CDR3 spans 16 amino acids. CDR1 and CDR2 from the germline V gene are LNHDA and SQIVND (reference sequence). The CDR3 sequence: CASSPLTGSSGNTIYF. The CDR3 region has the DNA TGTGCCAGTAGTCCCCTCACAGGATCCTCTGGAAACACCATATATTTT.

The rearrangement joins TRBV5-1 to TRBJ2-1, with 13 bases identical to TRBD2. The germline V gene has CDR1 SGHRS and CDR2 YFSETQ. The ends lost 4 bases at V and 8 bases at J; junction bases unmatched: 6. This CDR3 has 15 residues. CDR3 DNA: TGCGCCAGCAGCATCACTAGCGGGAGGGCCGATGAGCAGTTCTTC. Translated, it gives CASSITSGRADEQFF.

The chain has TRBV29-1 and TRBJ1-1, with 9 bases that match TRBD1. The CDR3 spans 12 residues. CDR1 is SQVTM and CDR2 is ANQGSEA in the germline V gene. V lost 8 bases, J lost 5 bases, and 6 bases stayed unmatched. The CDR3 region has the DNA TGCAGCTCGACAGGGGGGAGAACTGAAGCTTTCTTT. Protein: CSSTGGRTEAFF.

This chain links TRBV11-1 with TRBJ1-2; 10 bases are shared with TRBD1. Germline-derived CDR1 and CDR2 are SGHAT and FQDESV (reference sequence). Trimming removed 5 bases from V and 3 bases from J; junction bases left unmatched: 9. This CDR3 is 16 amino acids long. Written as DNA, the CDR3 is TGTGCCAGCAGCCCCCGTCCCGGGACAGGGGACTATGGCTACACCTTC. Translated, it gives CASSPRPGTGDYGYTF.

This chain joins TRBV6-4 and TRBJ2-2, with 9 bases that match TRBD1. CDR1 MRHNA and CDR2 SNTAGT come from the germline V gene. This CDR3 is 14 amino acids long. Trimming removed 9 bases from V and 3 bases from J; junction bases left unmatched: 5. CDR3 sequence (DNA): TGTGCCAGGTCCGGGACAGGGCACACCGGGGAGCTGTTTTTT. Protein product: CARSGTGHTGELFF.

This clone was seen a single time. J is TRBJ2-7 and V is TRBV7-2, with D possibly being TRBD2 (6 bases). Germline lookup yields CDR1 SGHTA and CDR2 FQGNSA. V lost 4 bases, J lost 7 bases, and 11 bases lay in between. The CDR3 is 12 residues long. This CDR3 reads CASSSIREEQYF. DNA of the CDR3: TGTGCCAGCAGCTCTATCCGGGAGGAGCAGTACTTC.